Presented here are 23 T cell receptor beta chains from one specimen sequenced in a study of long-term antiretroviral therapy in people with HIV. Researchers report immunoSEQ v3.0 was run at survey level. The data were produced by immunoSEQ multiplex PCR, yet TCRdb's version contains in-frame clones alone and is incomplete. This sample carries over 15,000 clones, approximately 71% of them seen once, and the ten largest clones take 14%. The specimen comprised unsorted PBMCs, sampled 1.5 years before starting antiretroviral therapy. Receptors originate from a woman aged 50 to 65 with HIV.

The V gene is TRBV7-9, the J gene TRBJ2-3; the match to TRBD2 covers 8 bases. V was clipped by 5 bases and J by 0 bases; unmatched bases: 7. CDR1 and CDR2 (germline): SEHNR, FQNEAQ (reference sequence). The CDR3 length is 16 residues. This CDR3 reads CASSATSGLSTDTQYF. DNA for the CDR3: TGTGCCAGCAGCGCCACTAGCGGCCTTAGCACAGATACGCAGTATTTT. The full variable domain, its missing parts supplied by reference TRBV7-9 and TRBJ2-3, is DTGVSQNPRHKITKRGQNVTFRCDPISEHNRLYWYRQTLGQGPEFLTYFQNEAQLEKSRLLSDRFSAERPKGSFSTLEIQRTEQGDSAMYLCASSATSGLSTDTQYFGPGTRLTVL.

The chain couples TRBV7-3 to TRBJ2-2; 7 nucleotides align to TRBD2. Germline V gene sequence: CDR1 SGHTA, CDR2 FQGTGA. V lost 1 base and J lost 1; bases outside the gene matches: 0. This CDR3 is 15 amino acids long. The CDR3, as DNA: TGTGCCAGCAGCTTAAGCGGGGGGAACACCGGGGAGCTGTTTTTT. Translation: CASSLSGGNTGELFF.

This rearrangement joins TRBV4-1 to TRBJ1-1; weak D call: TRBD1 (6 bases). This CDR3 spans 16 amino acids. Germline V gene sequence: CDR1 MGHRA, CDR2 YSYEKL. V was cut by 0 bases and J by 4 bases, with 15 bases left in between. CDR3 sequence: CASSQDNGGLFTEAFF. DNA of the CDR3: TGCGCCAGCAGCCAAGACAACGGGGGGCTTTTCACTGAAGCTTTCTTT.

The chain joins TRBV5-1 to TRBJ2-3, with D unresolved. The V gene's germline CDR1 is SGHRS and CDR2 YFSETQ. This CDR3 contains 15 residues. Between the trimmed V and J ends, which lost 3 bases and 4 bases, there was a span of 15 bases. This chain's CDR3 is CASSSDSLVADTQYF. CDR3 DNA sequence: TGCGCCAGCAGCTCCGATTCCCTGGTGGCAGATACGCAGTATTTT.

V and J are TRBV5-6 and TRBJ1-1; D gene unclear. Per germline, CDR1 SGHDT and CDR2 YYEEEE. The CDR3 is 14 amino acids. Trimming stripped 2 bases from V and 5 bases from J, with 13 bases between. CDR3 sequence: CASSFIRLTTEAFF. The CDR3 bases are TGTGCCAGCAGCTTTATCAGGTTAACGACTGAAGCTTTCTTT. Supplemented by reference TRBV5-6 and TRBJ1-1, the full variable domain reads DAGVTQSPTHLIKTRGQQVTLRCSPKSGHDTVSWYQQALGQGPQFIFQYYEEEERQRGNFPDRFSGHQFPNYSSELNVNALLLGDSALYLCASSFIRLTTEAFFGQGTRLTVV.

The J gene is TRBJ1-3, the V gene TRBV11-2, with a possible D match to TRBD1 (6 bases). V lost 1 base, J lost 4 bases, and 17 bases lay in between. The CDR3 runs 17 residues. The germline V gene has CDR1 SGHAT and CDR2 FQNNGV. This chain's CDR3 is CASSLGPPTGRGNTIYF. In DNA form, the CDR3 reads TGTGCCAGCAGCTTAGGCCCTCCAACAGGGAGAGGAAACACCATATATTTT. The whole variable domain, filled in from reference TRBV11-2 and TRBJ1-3, reads EAGVAQSPRYKIIEKRQSVAFWCNPISGHATLYWYQQILGQGPKLLIQFQNNGVVDDSQLPKDRFSAERLKGVDSTLKIQPAKLEDSAVYLCASSLGPPTGRGNTIYFGEGSWLTVV.

The count of this clone is one. This rearrangement joins TRBV7-2 to TRBJ2-7, with 12 bases identical to TRBD1. The CDR3 extends over 14 amino acids. Trimming took 6 bases from V and 4 from J; bases not matched to a gene: 4. Germline CDR1 reads SGHTA; CDR2 reads FQGNSA. The DNA of the CDR3 is TGTGCCAGCAGACCGGGACAGGGGGCGTACGAGCAGTACTTC. Translated: CASRPGQGAYEQYF.

The chain has TRBV5-1 and TRBJ2-2, with a tentative D call TRBD2 (6 bases). The germline gives CDR1 SGHRS, CDR2 YFSETQ. V lost 3 bases and J 2 bases, leaving 14 bases between the germline ends. The CDR3 contains 16 residues. The CDR3 DNA reads as TGCGCCAGCAGCTCGGACGGCGGGGAAAACACCGGGGAGCTGTTTTTT. Protein product: CASSSDGGENTGELFF.

The chain uses TRBV12-5 and TRBJ1-3, with D perhaps matching TRBD1 (6 bases). The CDR3 runs to 17 residues. Germline V gene data show CDR1 as LGHNT and CDR2 as FRNRAP. Trimming removed 2 bases from V and 0 bases from J, with 14 bases in between. The CDR3 bases are TGTGCTAGTGGTTTGCCCCCAGGGACATCCTCTGGAAACACCATATATTTT. Its translation is CASGLPPGTSSGNTIYF.

The chain employs TRBV25-1 and TRBJ2-4, with a weak D call TRBD2 (5 bases). This CDR3 region has 14 residues. The germline V and J ends were trimmed by 6 bases and 9 bases, with 18 bases remaining between them. Germline CDR1 reads MGHDK; CDR2 reads SYGVNS. CDR3 loop: CASRPGGWRSIQYF. The CDR3 DNA follows: TGTGCCAGCAGACCCGGCGGGTGGAGGAGCATTCAGTACTTC.

This clone was seen a handful of times. Additional DNA sequences in this sample encode the identical CDR3. This chain joins TRBV6-1 and TRBJ2-7; 10 bases line up with TRBD2. CDR1 and CDR2 (germline): MNHNS, SASEGT. The CDR3 covers 15 residues. J lost 4 bases, V lost 3 bases, and 6 bases had no gene match. The CDR3 sequence is CASSEGSGGFYEQYV. For the CDR3, the DNA is TGTGCCAGCAGTGAGGGTAGCGGGGGGTTTTACGAGCAGTACGTC.

This chain uses TRBV27 with TRBJ1-6; D perhaps matches TRBD1 (5 bases). CDR1 and CDR2 from the germline V gene are MNHEY and SMNVEV (reference sequence). The CDR3 length is 15 residues. V was shortened by 1 base and J by 10 bases, with 14 bases between the two germline ends. CDR3 nucleotides: TGTGCCAGCAGTTTATATAATCAGGGAGGCTCACCCCTCCACTTT. This encodes CASSLYNQGGSPLHF.

This clone was seen more than once but under ten times. In DNA form, the CDR3 reads TGTGCCAGCAGTTTATTGACTACCACCTACAATGAGCAGTTCTTC. This sequence encodes CASSLLTTTYNEQFF. This chain links TRBV27 with TRBJ2-1, with D possibly being TRBD2 (5 bases). The CDR3 runs 15 residues. V gave up 1 base and J gave up 2 bases, with 9 bases separating them. Germline CDR1 and CDR2: MNHEY and SMNVEV (reference sequence).

This clone rates as medium-sized (0.01 to 0.1%). This chain joins TRBV6-4 and TRBJ2-1; 8 bases map to TRBD1. With V trimmed by 4 bases and J by 4 bases, 6 bases remained unmatched. Germline V gene lookup returns CDR1 MRHNA and CDR2 SNTAGT. The CDR3 totals 15 residues. For the CDR3, the DNA is TGTGCCAGCAGTGCTGCCGGGACAGGTTACAATGAGCAGTTCTTC. Amino acid sequence: CASSAAGTGYNEQFF.

This clone was seen more than once but under ten times. The rearrangement links TRBV5-6 to TRBJ1-1, with TRBD1 as a possible D gene (6 bases). The CDR3 contains 14 residues. Germline CDR1 is SGHDT and CDR2 is YYEEEE. V was cut by 3 bases and J by 4 bases, with 13 bases left in between. The CDR3 sequence is CASSSRGERTEAFF. The CDR3 coding sequence is TGTGCCAGCAGCTCAAGGGGGGAACGCACTGAAGCTTTCTTT.

V and J are TRBV7-3 and TRBJ2-6, with D uncertain. Germline CDR1 is SGHTA and CDR2 is FQGTGA. The CDR3 is 15 residues long. Trimming left V 2 bases short and J 2 bases short, with 7 bases between. CDR3 loop: CASSLAGAGANVLTF. The CDR3 DNA sequence: TGTGCCAGCAGCTTAGCAGGTGCTGGGGCCAACGTCCTGACTTTC. Full variable domain (remainder filled in from reference TRBV7-3 and TRBJ2-6): GAGVSQTPSNKVTEKGKYVELRCDPISGHTALYWYRQSLGQGPEFLIYFQGTGAADDSGLPNDRFFAVRPEGSVSTLKIQRTERGDSAVYLCASSLAGAGANVLTFGAGSRLTVL.

In this sample, this clone turned up a few times. The rearrangement links TRBV7-6 to TRBJ1-2; TRBD1 might be the D (5 bases). V gave up 1 base and J gave up 4 bases, with 13 bases separating them. CDR1 is SGHVS and CDR2 is FNYEAQ in the germline V gene. This CDR3 is built from 15 residues. CDR3 residues: CASSLGEGGGYGYTF. As DNA, the CDR3 is TGTGCCAGCAGCTTAGGGGAGGGTGGGGGCTATGGCTACACCTTC. Looking up the rest from reference TRBV7-6 and TRBJ1-2 gives the full variable domain: GAGVSQSPRYKVTKRGQDVALRCDPISGHVSLYWYRQALGQGPEFLTYFNYEAQQDKSGLPNDRFSAERPEGSISTLTIQRTEQRDSAMYRCASSLGEGGGYGYTFGSGTRLTVV.

This clone appeared once. The rearrangement joins TRBV10-3 to TRBJ2-3, with 15 bases fitting TRBD2. The CDR3 spans 19 residues. With V trimmed by 5 bases and J by 4 bases, 13 bases remained unmatched. Looked up from germline, CDR1 is ENHRY and CDR2 is SYGVKD. CDR3 sequence: CAISITSGLAGGLADTQYF. The CDR3 DNA sequence: TGTGCCATCAGTATCACCTCAGGACTAGCGGGGGGGCTGGCAGATACGCAGTATTTT.

The V and J genes are TRBV10-3 and TRBJ1-1; 9 bases are a match to TRBD1. From germline, CDR1 is ENHRY and CDR2 SYGVKD. V gave up 6 bases and J gave up 3 bases; unmatched junction bases: 2. This CDR3 spans 13 amino acids. DNA for the CDR3: TGTGCCATCAGGTGGACAGGGGACACTGAAGCTTTCTTT. Its protein is CAIRWTGDTEAFF.

This clone occurred once. The chain couples TRBV4-1 to TRBJ1-5; no definite D call. Germline values: CDR1 MGHRA, CDR2 YSYEKL. Trimming pared 0 bases from V and 7 bases from J, leaving 19 bases between. The CDR3 sequence is 17 residues long. In DNA, the CDR3 is TGCGCCAGCAGCCAAGATCAGTTACAGCCCCAAGCGCAGCCCCAGCATTTT. Protein product: CASSQDQLQPQAQPQHF.

This clone was recorded once. This sequence joins TRBV7-9 and TRBJ1-1; possibly TRBD1 for D (6 bases). CDR3 length: 12 residues. Germline-derived CDR1 and CDR2 are SEHNR and FQNEAQ (reference sequence). V lost 5 bases and J 6 bases, leaving 10 bases between the germline ends. The DNA of the CDR3 is TGTGCCAGCAGCATCGACAGGTCTGAAGCTTTCTTT. Its translation: CASSIDRSEAFF.

V usage is TRBV19 and J usage is TRBJ1-5; D possibly corresponds to TRBD1 (5 bases). The germline V gene has CDR1 LNHDA and CDR2 SQIVND (reference sequence). V lost 1 base and J lost 8, with 12 bases in between. The CDR3 sequence is 14 residues long. DNA for the CDR3: TGTGCCAGTAGTATAGCAGGGAGGCGGGAGCCCCAGCATTTT. This encodes CASSIAGRREPQHF.

In this sample, this clone turned up a few times. The chain employs TRBV7-2 and TRBJ1-2; 8 bases fit TRBD1. Trimming cost V 5 bases and J 8 bases; bases outside gene matches: 13. CDR3 length: 15 amino acids. The V gene's germline CDR1 is SGHTA and CDR2 FQGNSA. CDR3 coding DNA: TGTGCCAGCAGCGCCGTCACAGGGGGTAGATGGGGCTACACCTTC. Its protein product is CASSAVTGGRWGYTF. Combining the CDR3 with reference TRBV7-2 and TRBJ1-2 gives the whole variable domain GAGVSQSPSNKVTEKGKDVELRCDPISGHTALYWYRQSLGQGLEFLIYFQGNSAPDKSGLPSDRFSAERTGGSVSTLTIQRTQQEDSAVYLCASSAVTGGRWGYTFGSGTRLTVV.